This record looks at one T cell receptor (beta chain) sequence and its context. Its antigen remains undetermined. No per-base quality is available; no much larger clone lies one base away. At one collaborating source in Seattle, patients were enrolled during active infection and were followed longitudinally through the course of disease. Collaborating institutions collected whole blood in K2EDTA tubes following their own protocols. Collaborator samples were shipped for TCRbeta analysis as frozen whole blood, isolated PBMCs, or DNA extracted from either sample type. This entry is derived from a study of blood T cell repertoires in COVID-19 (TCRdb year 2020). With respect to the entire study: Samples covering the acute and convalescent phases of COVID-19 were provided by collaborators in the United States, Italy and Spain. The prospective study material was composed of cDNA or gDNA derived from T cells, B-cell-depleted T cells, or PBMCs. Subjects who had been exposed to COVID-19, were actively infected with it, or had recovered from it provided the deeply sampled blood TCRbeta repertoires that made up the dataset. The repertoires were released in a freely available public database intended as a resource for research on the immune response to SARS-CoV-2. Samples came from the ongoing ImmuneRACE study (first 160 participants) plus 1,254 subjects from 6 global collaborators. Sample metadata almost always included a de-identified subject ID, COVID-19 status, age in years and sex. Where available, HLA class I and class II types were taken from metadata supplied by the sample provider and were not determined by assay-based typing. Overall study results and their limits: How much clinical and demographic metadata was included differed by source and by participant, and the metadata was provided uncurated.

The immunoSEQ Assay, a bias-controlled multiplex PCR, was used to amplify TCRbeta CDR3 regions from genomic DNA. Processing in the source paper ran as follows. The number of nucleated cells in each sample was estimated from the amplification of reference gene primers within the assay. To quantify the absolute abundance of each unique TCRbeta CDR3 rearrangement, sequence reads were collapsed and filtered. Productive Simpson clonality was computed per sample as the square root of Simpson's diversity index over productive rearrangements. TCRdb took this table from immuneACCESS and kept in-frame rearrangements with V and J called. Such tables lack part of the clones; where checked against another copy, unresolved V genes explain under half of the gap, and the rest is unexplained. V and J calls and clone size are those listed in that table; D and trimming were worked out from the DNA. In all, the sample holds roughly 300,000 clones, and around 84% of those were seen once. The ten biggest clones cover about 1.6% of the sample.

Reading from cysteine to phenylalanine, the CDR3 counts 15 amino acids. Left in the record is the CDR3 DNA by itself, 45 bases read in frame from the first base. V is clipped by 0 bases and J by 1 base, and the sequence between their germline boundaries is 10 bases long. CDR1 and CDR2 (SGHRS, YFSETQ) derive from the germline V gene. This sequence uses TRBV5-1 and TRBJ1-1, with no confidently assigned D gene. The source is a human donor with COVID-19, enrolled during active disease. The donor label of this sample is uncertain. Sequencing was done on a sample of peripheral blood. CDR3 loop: CASSLVAGENTEAFF. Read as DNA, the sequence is TGCGCCAGCAGCTTGGTGGCAGGCGAGAACACTGAAGCTTTCTTT.